These 14 T cell receptor beta chains share one sample of origin, sequenced in a study of Graves' ophthalmopathy and Graves' hyperthyroidism. The TCR beta CDR3 regions underwent amplification from RNA transcripts. The first round was an RT-PCR with HTBI primers, and the second round was a multiplex PCR. TCRdb used MiXCR to reprocess the multiplex PCR reads, holding one entry per CDR3 protein. The data contain 650,000 to 900,000 distinct CDR3 sequences, 35% to 50% of them singletons. Sample: peripheral blood. The receptors stem from an adult man with Graves' ophthalmopathy.

A single count supports this clonotype. The V gene is TRBV12-5, the J gene TRBJ1-1; a possible D gene is TRBD1 (6 bases). This CDR3 has 13 residues. With 10 bases removed from V and 0 bases from J, the gap between germline ends came to 12 bases. Germline V gives CDR1 LGHNT, CDR2 FRNRAP. The CDR3 region has the DNA TGTGCTAACCAAGGACAGCTGAACACTGAAGCTTTCTTT. Translating gives CANQGQLNTEAFF.

This clonotype was seen at least ten times. The chain employs TRBV13 and TRBJ1-2; TRBD1 might be the D (6 bases). Germline values: CDR1 PRHDT, CDR2 FYEKMQ (reference sequence). V lost 5 bases and J 7 bases, leaving 26 bases between the germline ends. This CDR3 is 17 amino acids long. CDR3: CASSRGTGQSHVVGYTF. The DNA for the CDR3 is TGTGCCAGCAGCCGAGGTACAGGGCAAAGCCATGTGGTTGGCTACACCTTC.

This clonotype was detected only a few times. The chain is built from TRBV6-5 and TRBJ2-5; D may be TRBD1 (6 bases). Trimming cost V 5 bases and J 13 bases, with 17 bases left between them. Germline V gene lookup returns CDR1 MNHEY and CDR2 SVGAGI. The CDR3 has 12 amino acids. The CDR3 DNA is TGTGCCAGCAGTAAGGACAGTCTGGCCCGGTACTTC. This codes for CASSKDSLARYF.

To note about this clonotype: One junction end disagrees with the germline gene, perhaps due to a read error. CDR3 bases: TGCAGCGCCAAGGACAGGGGGGTGAACACTGAAGCCTTCTTT. It codes for CSAKDRGVNTEAFF. This chain joins TRBV29-1 and TRBJ1-1, with TRBD1 matching over 10 bases. The V gene's germline CDR1 is SQVTM and CDR2 ANQGSEA. The CDR3 has 14 residues. Based on the CDR3 plus reference TRBV29-1 and TRBJ1-1, the full variable domain is SAVISQKPSRDICQRGTSLTIQCQVDSQVTMMFWYRQQPGQSLTLIATANQGSEATYESGFVIDKFPISRPNLTFSTLTVSNMSPEDSSIYLCSAKDRGVNTEAFFGQGTRLTVV.

Comments on this clonotype: One junction end disagrees with the germline gene, perhaps due to a read error. This sequence joins TRBV19 and TRBJ1-1; 8 bases agree with TRBD1. Germline CDR1 and CDR2: LNHDA and SQIVND (reference sequence). This CDR3 is 13 amino acids long. The CDR3 sequence: CAGSVNLDRETFF. The CDR3 DNA reads TGTGCCGGTAGTGTCAACTTGGACAGGGAAACTTTCTTT.

This chain uses TRBV15 with TRBJ1-4, with 7 bases fitting TRBD1. Germline CDR1 LNHNV, CDR2 YYDKDF (reference sequence). CDR3 size: 14 residues. J was trimmed by 7 bases and V by 3 bases; bases with no gene match: 5. Here the CDR3 reads CATSRGGGGEKLFF. As DNA, the CDR3 is TGTGCCACCAGCAGGGGAGGGGGCGGTGAAAAACTGTTTTTT. Variable domain in full (rest from reference TRBV15 and TRBJ1-4): DAMVIQNPRYQVTQFGKPVTLSCSQTLNHNVMYWYQQKSSQAPKLLFHYYDKDFNNEADTPDNFQSRRPNTSFCFLDIRSPGLGDTAMYLCATSRGGGGEKLFFGSGTQLSVL.

V usage is TRBV7-9 and J usage is TRBJ1-1; D might be TRBD1 (6 bases). The length of the CDR3 is 15 residues. V lost 7 bases and J 6 bases, leaving 21 bases between the germline ends. Germline values: CDR1 SEHNR, CDR2 FQNEAQ (reference sequence). The CDR3 reads CASILGGAGAPEAFF. CDR3 in DNA: TGTGCCAGCATCCTGGGGGGTGCAGGGGCCCCTGAAGCTTTCTTT.

There are a few counts of this clonotype. The chain links TRBV9 to TRBJ2-7, with 8 bases matching TRBD1. The V gene's germline CDR1 is SGDLS and CDR2 YYNGEE. There are 13 residues in the CDR3. Trimming at V came to 4 bases and at J to 4 bases, leaving 4 bases not matched to a gene. The CDR3 here is CASSRDRKYEQYF. CDR3 bases: TGTGCCAGCAGCCGGGACAGGAAGTACGAGCAGTACTTC.

This clonotype was detected many times. The chain joins TRBV10-3 to TRBJ2-7; 11 nucleotides agree with TRBD2. V lost 8 bases, J lost 4 bases, and 7 bases stayed unmatched. Germline loops: CDR1 ENHRY, CDR2 SYGVKD. The length of the CDR3 is 14 residues. For the CDR3, the DNA is TGTGCCATCCGTACTAGCGGGAGTTCTTACGAGCAGTACTTC. Translation gives CAIRTSGSSYEQYF.

A note on this clonotype: Germline and junction disagree at one end, which may indicate a read error. The chain employs TRBV9 and TRBJ2-7, with 9 bases fitting TRBD1. This CDR3 is 11 amino acids long. Germline V CDR1 and CDR2: SGDLS, YYNGEE. CDR3: CTSRDRVKQYF. The CDR3 region has the DNA TGTACCAGCAGGGACAGGGTAAAGCAGTACTTC.

This clonotype was recorded once. The gene calls are TRBV27 and TRBJ1-2; D is uncertain. CDR1 is MNHEY and CDR2 is SMNVEV in the germline V gene (reference sequence). CDR3 size: 14 residues. V was trimmed by 7 bases and J by 2 bases, leaving 14 bases between them. The CDR3 DNA reads TGTGCCAGCACCTCTCCCTCCGTCAACTATGGCTACACCTTC. Translation: CASTSPSVNYGYTF.

This chain uses TRBV7-9 with TRBJ2-2, with D perhaps TRBD1 (6 bases). Trimming shortened V by 7 bases and J by 3 bases, and 12 bases separated the two germline ends. This CDR3 has 14 residues. CDR1 is SEHNR, CDR2 FQNEAQ, per germline (reference sequence). CDR3 residues: CASNRDMDTGELFF. The DNA for the CDR3 is TGTGCCAGCAACCGGGACATGGACACCGGGGAGCTGTTTTTT.

There are many counts of this clonotype. The chain uses TRBV5-1 and TRBJ2-7; 11 nucleotides agree with TRBD2. Germline loops: CDR1 SGHRS, CDR2 YFSETQ. Trimming at V came to 2 bases and at J to 2 bases, leaving 0 bases not matched to a gene. CDR3 length: 14 residues. CDR3 amino acids: CASSFSGRAYEQYF. The CDR3 DNA reads as TGCGCCAGCAGCTTTAGCGGGAGGGCCTACGAGCAGTACTTC.

As regards this clonotype: Relative to the germline gene, one junction end is altered; a read error may explain this. The rearrangement joins TRBV20-1 to TRBJ1-5; D is possibly TRBD1 (5 bases). There are 13 residues in the CDR3. The V gene's germline CDR1 is DFQATT and CDR2 SNEGSKA (reference sequence). The CDR3 DNA reads TGCAGTGCTAGGGGTGGGGCTGCACAGCCCCGGCATTTT. Protein sequence: CSARGGAAQPRHF.